The source of this T cell receptor (beta chain) is a study of blood T cell repertoires in COVID-19. The CDR3 totals 15 residues. Trimming stripped 2 bases from V and 0 bases from J, with 9 bases between. Germline CDR1 is SGHVS and CDR2 is FQNEAQ. Original processing notes: Reference gene primer amplification gave nucleated cell count estimates. Assay used: immunoSEQ multiplex PCR; TCRdb lists only in-frame clones, some missing. Clone size and V and J calls were adopted from that table, with D and trimming inferred from the DNA. The sample carries approximately 230,000 clones, about nine tenths recorded once.

The sequencing sample was made of PBMCs or T cells enriched from blood (not recorded which). This TCR derives from a woman aged 25 to 39 with acute COVID-19. The chain employs TRBV7-8 and TRBJ2-3, with a tentative D call TRBD2 (7 bases). The CDR3 DNA reads TGTGCCAGCAGCTTAAGCGGGACAAGCACAGATACGCAGTATTTT. Its protein product is CASSLSGTSTDTQYF.